These 11 T cell receptor beta chains share one sample of origin, sequenced in a study of blood T cell repertoires in COVID-19 (TCRdb year 2020). To prepare the library, the immunoSEQ multiplex PCR assay was applied. As stored in TCRdb, this immuneACCESS dataset retains in-frame rearrangements with V and J assigned. A fraction of the clones does not appear; measured against another copy, unresolved V genes explain less than half of the discrepancy, and the remainder lacks a known reason. This sample is represented by roughly 150,000 clones; roughly 83% of them were singletons. In total, the top ten clones hold about 5.2% of the sample. The material sequenced was PBMCs or T cells enriched from blood (not recorded which). The receptors shown here come from a man aged 70-80 years who had been exposed to COVID-19.

This clone was seen a single time. The chain has TRBV3-1 (or the pseudogene TRBV3-2) and TRBJ2-2, with a weak D call TRBD1 (6 bases). The CDR3 runs 15 residues. Germline assignment: CDR1 LGHDT and CDR2 YNNKEL (reference sequence). V lost 2 bases and J 4 bases, leaving 11 bases between the germline ends. The CDR3 sequence is CASSQYTGSTGELFF. DNA of the CDR3: TGTGCCAGCAGCCAATATACAGGGAGCACCGGGGAGCTGTTTTTT.

The CDR3 protein is CASSTTGGTSPLHF. The DNA of the CDR3 is TGTGCCAGCTCAACTACAGGGGGCACTTCACCCCTCCACTTT. The V and J genes are TRBV18 and TRBJ1-6; TRBD1 agrees at 9 bases. The CDR3 loop spans 14 amino acids. Trimming removed 5 bases from V and 9 bases from J; junction bases left unmatched: 5. Looked up from germline, CDR1 is KGHSH and CDR2 is LQKENI.

J is TRBJ2-1 and V is TRBV12-3 or TRBV12-4; a possible D gene is TRBD2 (5 bases). The CDR3 spans 11 residues. Trimming cost V 7 bases and J 9 bases, with 10 bases left between them. The CDR3 region is CASTSGGEQFF. CDR3 DNA: TGTGCCAGCACTTCAGGAGGTGAGCAGTTCTTC.

This clone appeared a few times. The chain links TRBV21-1 to TRBJ1-6; the table's TRBD1 call for D was not verified on the DNA. TRBV21-1 is tagged as a pseudogene. The CDR3 consists of 20 residues. Written as DNA, the CDR3 is TGTGCCAGCAGCAAAAGGTTGAAAAGGTCGAGGCAGGGCCATAATTCACCCCTCCACTTT. This codes for CASSKRLKRSRQGHNSPLHF.

The chain employs TRBV15 and TRBJ1-5; no firm D call. Germline values: CDR1 LNHNV, CDR2 YYDKDF (reference sequence). The length of the CDR3 is 14 residues. With 8 bases removed from V and 2 bases from J, the gap between germline ends came to 13 bases. The CDR3 DNA reads TGTGCCACCCAGTTCGGCGGGGGCAATCAGCCCCAGCATTTT. It is translated as CATQFGGGNQPQHF.

This clone was seen only once. The CDR3: CASSYRDRLAAYGYTF. DNA of the CDR3: TGTGCCAGCAGCTACCGGGACAGACTCGCGGCCTATGGCTACACCTTC. The genes are TRBV5-6 and TRBJ1-2; 7 nucleotides align to TRBD1. The V and J ends lost 3 bases and 4 bases, in that order; junction bases with no gene match: 12. Germline V gene sequence: CDR1 SGHDT, CDR2 YYEEEE. The CDR3 loop spans 16 amino acids.

The rearrangement joins TRBV5-1 to TRBJ1-3; a possible D gene is TRBD1 (6 bases). The V end was cut by 1 base, the J end by 7 bases, with 15 bases between. CDR3 size: 15 residues. Germline CDR1 reads SGHRS; CDR2 reads YFSETQ. The CDR3, as DNA: TGCGCCAGCAGCTTGACAGACCCGGGGGGCAACACCATATATTTT. Translated, it gives CASSLTDPGGNTIYF.

This sequence joins TRBV5-5 and TRBJ1-2; 9 bases line up with TRBD1. Germline CDR1 is SGHKS and CDR2 is YYEKEE (reference sequence). The length of the CDR3 is 12 residues. V lost 6 bases, J lost 6 bases, and 3 bases stayed unmatched. The CDR3 spells CASTGQGHGYTF. In DNA, the CDR3 is TGTGCCAGCACGGGACAGGGACATGGCTACACCTTC.

The rearrangement joins TRBV11-2 to TRBJ1-1; D gene uncertain. Trimming removed 8 bases from V and 0 bases from J, with 7 bases in between. Germline V gene sequence: CDR1 SGHAT, CDR2 FQNNGV. This CDR3 has 12 residues. The DNA for the CDR3 is TGTGCCAGCGGCCTCATGAACACTGAAGCTTTCTTT. It translates to CASGLMNTEAFF. The full variable domain, its missing parts supplied by reference TRBV11-2 and TRBJ1-1, is EAGVAQSPRYKIIEKRQSVAFWCNPISGHATLYWYQQILGQGPKLLIQFQNNGVVDDSQLPKDRFSAERLKGVDSTLKIQPAKLEDSAVYLCASGLMNTEAFFGQGTRLTVV.

The CDR3 here is CASSQKGQKYQETQYF. CDR3 DNA sequence: TGTGCCAGCAGCCAAAAGGGACAGAAGTACCAAGAGACCCAGTACTTC. The chain carries TRBV7-9 and TRBJ2-5; TRBD1 matches at 7 bases. This CDR3 is 16 amino acids long. The trim removed 5 bases at V and 0 bases at J, leaving 9 bases unmatched. Per the germline V gene, CDR1 is SEHNR and CDR2 is FQNEAQ (reference sequence).

The rearrangement links TRBV19 to TRBJ2-1; TRBD2 agrees at 9 bases. In germline, CDR1 is LNHDA, CDR2 SQIVND (reference sequence). Trimming cost V 5 bases and J 5 bases; bases outside gene matches: 13. The CDR3 totals 17 residues. CDR3 amino acids: CASSSLAYSGGNNEQFF. CDR3 DNA: TGTGCCAGTAGTTCCTTAGCTTACAGCGGGGGGAACAATGAGCAGTTCTTC. The entire variable domain, with the rest obtained from reference TRBV19 and TRBJ2-1, is as follows: DGGITQSPKYLFRKEGQNVTLSCEQNLNHDAMYWYRQDPGQGLRLIYYSQIVNDFQKGDIAEGYSVSREKKESFPLTVTSAQKNPTAFYLCASSSLAYSGGNNEQFFGPGTRLTVL.